Shown below are 13 T cell receptor beta chains from a single sample sequenced in a study of blood T cell repertoires in COVID-19. Some clones are missing from TCRdb's copy, which holds only in-frame ones; the method was immunoSEQ multiplex PCR. The sample lists over 140,000 clones, more than 60% occurring once. The sample was peripheral blood. The receptors were gathered from a woman in her fifties or sixties with active or convalescent COVID-19.

J is TRBJ2-1 and V is TRBV30; 9 positions agree with TRBD2. This CDR3 region has 13 residues. Looked up from germline, CDR1 is GTSNPN and CDR2 is SVGIG (reference sequence). V shed 3 bases, J shed 9 bases, and the junction held 6 bases outside the gene matches. CDR3 residues: CAWRIAGVVEQFF. CDR3 coding DNA: TGTGCCTGGAGAATAGCGGGAGTTGTTGAGCAGTTCTTC.

The chain carries TRBV7-3 and TRBJ1-1; D gene uncertain. V lost 2 bases to trimming and J lost 7 bases, with 14 bases between them. The CDR3 spans 14 residues. Germline V gene lookup returns CDR1 SGHTA and CDR2 FQGTGA. CDR3 nucleotide sequence: TGTGCCAGCAGCTTAGATACCGGGTCTAATGAAGCTTTCTTT. It yields the protein CASSLDTGSNEAFF.

The chain joins TRBV28 to TRBJ2-1, with TRBD2 matching 14 bases. The CDR3 spans 18 residues. J was trimmed by 6 bases and V by 1 base; bases with no gene match: 8. CDR1 and CDR2 from the germline V gene are MDHEN and SYDVKM. CDR3 loop: CASSLFSGLAGGVNEQFF. In DNA form, the CDR3 reads TGTGCCAGCAGTTTATTCTCCGGACTAGCGGGAGGAGTCAATGAGCAGTTCTTC.

CDR3 sequence: CASAGTGEGNEQFF. CDR3 nucleotides: TGTGCCAGCGCTGGGACAGGGGAAGGCAATGAGCAGTTCTTC. The gene calls are TRBV2 and TRBJ2-1; 10 nucleotides align to TRBD1. This CDR3 spans 14 amino acids. V trimming: 8 bases; J trimming: 6 bases; junction bases outside the gene matches: 7. Germline loops: CDR1 SNHLY, CDR2 FYNNEI.

The chain carries TRBV5-1 and TRBJ1-6, with 10 positions matching TRBD1. There are 14 residues in the CDR3. Germline V gene lookup returns CDR1 SGHRS and CDR2 YFSETQ. The V segment lost 3 bases and the J segment 10 bases; nucleotides outside the gene matches: 4. The CDR3 sequence is CASSYGDRGSPLHF. CDR3 in DNA: TGCGCCAGCAGCTACGGGGACAGGGGATCACCCCTCCACTTT.

This clone showed up just once. The chain couples TRBV2 to TRBJ2-4; no clear D gene. The germline V and J ends were trimmed by 8 bases and 0 bases, with 20 bases remaining between them. Germline values: CDR1 SNHLY, CDR2 FYNNEI. CDR3 length equals 17 residues. CDR3 bases: TGTGCCAGCCGAAGAGCAGTACAGTCCTTAGCCAAAAACATTCAGTACTTC. Amino acids: CASRRAVQSLAKNIQYF.

This clone was recorded a few times. The CDR3: CPRRRPPGLAGGGETQYF. For the CDR3, the DNA is TGCCCCCGCCGCCGGCCCCCGGGACTAGCGGGGGGCGGGGAGACCCAGTACTTC. The chain has TRBV4-3 and TRBJ2-5; 15 nucleotides line up with TRBD2. The germline CDR1 and CDR2 sequences are LGHNA and YSLEER. The CDR3 length is 18 residues.

The chain joins TRBV6-4 to TRBJ2-1; possible D gene TRBD2, 7 bases. Germline V gives CDR1 MRHNA, CDR2 SNTAGT. The CDR3 extends over 14 amino acids. The V end lost 4 bases, the J end lost 5 bases, and 12 bases lay between the germline ends. The CDR3 region is CASSGGGDHNEQFF. CDR3 DNA: TGTGCCAGCAGTGGAGGGGGGGACCACAATGAGCAGTTCTTC.

The CDR3 region has the DNA TGTGCCAGTAGTATAGGGGAGTCTGGAGGAGTCCCCTACGAGCAGTACTTC. It specifies CASSIGESGGVPYEQYF. The chain couples TRBV19 to TRBJ2-7; the D gene is possibly TRBD2 (5 bases). Germline-derived CDR1 and CDR2 are LNHDA and SQIVND (reference sequence). Trimming shortened V by 1 base and J by 2 bases, and 18 bases separated the two germline ends. This CDR3 region has 17 residues.

The chain has TRBV5-1 and TRBJ1-1; D not resolved. This CDR3 spans 13 amino acids. Germline-derived CDR1 and CDR2 are SGHRS and YFSETQ. Between the trimmed V and J ends, which lost 0 bases and 4 bases, there was a span of 7 bases. As DNA, the CDR3 is TGCGCCAGCAGCTTGGACGGTGTCACTGAAGCTTTCTTT. Translation gives CASSLDGVTEAFF. Drawing the rest from reference TRBV5-1 and TRBJ1-1, the complete variable domain is KAGVTQTPRYLIKTRGQQVTLSCSPISGHRSVSWYQQTPGQGLQFLFEYFSETQRNKGNFPGRFSGRQFSNSRSEMNVSTLELGDSALYLCASSLDGVTEAFFGQGTRLTVV.

Here the CDR3 DNA reads TGTGCCAGCAGTTACGGACAGGGCTACTCTGGAAACACCATATATTTT. This sequence encodes CASSYGQGYSGNTIYF. The chain recombines TRBV6-6 with TRBJ1-3; 8 bases align to TRBD1. The CDR3 consists of 16 residues. Germline CDR1 MNHNY, CDR2 SVGAGI (reference sequence). V was clipped by 2 bases and J by 0 bases; unmatched bases: 3.

V and J are TRBV4-3 and TRBJ2-1, with a weak D call TRBD2 (6 bases). V shed 1 base and J shed 4 bases, with 11 bases lying between them. This CDR3 has 15 residues. Germline V lookup: CDR1 LGHNA, CDR2 YSLEER. The CDR3 protein is CASSQGEGGYNEQFF. The CDR3, as DNA: TGCGCCAGCAGCCAAGGAGAAGGAGGGTACAATGAGCAGTTCTTC.

V is TRBV9 and J is TRBJ2-3; unclear D gene. Germline V gives CDR1 SGDLS, CDR2 YYNGEE. This CDR3 is built from 14 residues. Between the trimmed V and J ends, which lost 2 bases and 0 bases, there was a span of 7 bases. Here the CDR3 DNA reads TGTGCCAGCAGCGTTGACGGGAGCACAGATACGCAGTATTTT. The encoded protein is CASSVDGSTDTQYF.